Given below is one TCR beta chain in context. This specimen comes from a study of blood T cell repertoires in COVID-19. V was shortened by 6 bases and J by 6 bases, with 14 bases between the two germline ends. CDR1 is MNHEY and CDR2 is SVGAGI in the germline V gene. This CDR3 spans 13 amino acids. Profiled with immunoSEQ multiplex PCR; TCRdb holds only in-frame clones, not every one. Altogether more than 85,000 clones are present, about 72% being singletons, with the ten largest covering under 10%. The TCR sequence derives from an older woman with acute or convalescent COVID-19. The chain couples TRBV6-5 to TRBJ1-1; no clear D. Material for sequencing was peripheral blood. CDR3 in amino acids: CASRREFGPEAFF. CDR3 nucleotides: TGTGCCAGCAGGCGGGAATTCGGTCCTGAAGCTTTCTTT.